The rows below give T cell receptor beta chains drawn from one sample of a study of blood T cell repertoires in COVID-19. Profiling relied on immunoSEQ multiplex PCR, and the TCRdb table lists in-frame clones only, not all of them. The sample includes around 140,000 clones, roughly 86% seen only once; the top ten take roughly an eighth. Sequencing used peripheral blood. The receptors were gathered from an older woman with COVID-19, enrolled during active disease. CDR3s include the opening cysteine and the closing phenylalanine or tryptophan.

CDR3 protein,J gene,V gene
CASRTSGGVGIQYF,TRBJ2-4,TRBV28
CASSRTGPNYGYTF,TRBJ1-2,TRBV4-1
CASSVRQGGVNTEAFF,TRBJ1-1,TRBV5-1
CASSSTGMNTEAFF,TRBJ1-1,TRBV5-1
CASREPGSYNSPLHF,TRBJ1-6,TRBV2
CASSPETENEQYF,TRBJ2-7,TRBV18
CATGGTSGGHGAQYF,TRBJ2-5,TRBV2
CASRRGYNQPQHF,TRBJ1-5,TRBV12-3/TRBV12-4
CASRRTSDEQFF,TRBJ2-1,TRBV19
CASSPSQGTPYGYTF,TRBJ1-2,TRBV6-5
CASATGGDTQYF,TRBJ2-3,TRBV10-1
CASSPDRAGNTIYF,TRBJ1-3,TRBV3-1/TRBV3-2
CASSLARTSGGSHNEQFF,TRBJ2-1,TRBV7-2
CASQRRADGDTQYF,TRBJ2-3,TRBV28
CASSFRPSRSGSPLHF,TRBJ1-6,TRBV28
CASNRDRGHNQPQHF,TRBJ1-5,TRBV6-5
CASSVDAHSSSEQFF,TRBJ2-1,TRBV9